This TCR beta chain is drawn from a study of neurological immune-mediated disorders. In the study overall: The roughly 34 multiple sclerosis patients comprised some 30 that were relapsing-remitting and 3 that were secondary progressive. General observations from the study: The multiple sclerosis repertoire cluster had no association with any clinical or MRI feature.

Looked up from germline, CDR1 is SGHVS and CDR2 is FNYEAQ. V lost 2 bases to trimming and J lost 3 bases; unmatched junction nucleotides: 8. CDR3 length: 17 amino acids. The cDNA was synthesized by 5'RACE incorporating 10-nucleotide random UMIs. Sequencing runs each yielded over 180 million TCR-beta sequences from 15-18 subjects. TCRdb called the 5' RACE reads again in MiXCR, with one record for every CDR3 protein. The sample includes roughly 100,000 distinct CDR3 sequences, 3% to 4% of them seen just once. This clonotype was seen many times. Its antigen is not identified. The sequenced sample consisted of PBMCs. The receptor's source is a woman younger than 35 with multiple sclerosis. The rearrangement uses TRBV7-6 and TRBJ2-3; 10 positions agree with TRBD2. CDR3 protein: CASSLTLAGVGTDTQYF. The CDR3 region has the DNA TGTGCCAGCAGCTTAACGCTAGCGGGAGTAGGGACAGATACGCAGTATTTT.